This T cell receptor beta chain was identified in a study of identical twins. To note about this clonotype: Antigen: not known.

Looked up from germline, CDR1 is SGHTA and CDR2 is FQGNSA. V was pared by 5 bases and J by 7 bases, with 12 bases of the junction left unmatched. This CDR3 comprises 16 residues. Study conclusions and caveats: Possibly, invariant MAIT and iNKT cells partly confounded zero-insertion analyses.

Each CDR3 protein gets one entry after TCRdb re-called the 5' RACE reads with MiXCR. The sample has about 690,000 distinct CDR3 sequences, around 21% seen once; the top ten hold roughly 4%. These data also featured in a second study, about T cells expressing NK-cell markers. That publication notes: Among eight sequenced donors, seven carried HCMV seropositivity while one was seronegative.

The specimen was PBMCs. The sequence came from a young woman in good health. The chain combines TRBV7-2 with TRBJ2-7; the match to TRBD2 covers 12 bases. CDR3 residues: CASSATGTSGSGEQYF. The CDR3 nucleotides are TGTGCCAGCAGCGCTACCGGGACTAGCGGGTCTGGGGAGCAGTACTTC.